The clone carrying this TCR beta chain was recorded at least ten times. Its antigen is currently unknown. As processed by the authors: A classifier for distant metastasis in papillary thyroid cancer was constructed using CDR3 differences observed across clinicopathological groups. TCRdb re-analyzed the PCR reads using MiXCR. The authors' filters were not applied to this entry. Of some 20,000 clones in the sample, 9.5% to 13% are singletons; the top ten hold 25% to 30%. The sample is drawn from a study of metastatic and nonmetastatic thyroid tumors. At the level of the study: Malignant and benign thyroid patients had repertoires compared in peripheral blood and tumor or nodule tissue.

Ahead of thyroid surgery, no patient had received treatment of any kind. Study observations and caveats: Across blood and tumor, TCR beta diversity in malignant thyroid tumors was reportedly significantly higher than in benign nodules.

Germline CDR1 and CDR2: SGDLS and YYNGEE. The CDR3 is 15 amino acids. Trimming removed 2 bases from V and 2 bases from J; junction bases left unmatched: 4. The chain has TRBV9 and TRBJ1-5, with TRBD1 identical over 7 bases. The sample taken for sequencing was blood. The clonotype comes from a female donor with papillary thyroid cancer or a benign thyroid nodule (not recorded which). Some clones in this sample may be carry-over from other donors' samples. Written as DNA, the CDR3 is TGTGCCAGCAGCGTGGGGGACAGTCGCAATCAGCCCCAGCATTTT. It yields the protein CASSVGDSRNQPQHF.